This record concerns one T cell receptor beta chain sequence. V gave up 5 bases and J gave up 0 bases; unmatched junction bases: 12. There are 17 residues in the CDR3. Per the germline V gene, CDR1 is SEHNR and CDR2 is FQNEAQ (reference sequence). The data are from a study of Ad26.COV2.S vaccination and SARS-CoV-2 variants. As to treatment: around 19 received Ad26.COV2.S at low or high dose, single or two shots; roughly five received placebo; per-sample allocation not given. Samples were taken on day 63 after the first vaccine or placebo injection. A Boston donor was an adult aged 18-55 years. The table came from immunoSEQ multiplex PCR; TCRdb's copy has only in-frame clones and leaves some out. This table holds approximately 410,000 clones, approximately 88% found once.

This chain connects TRBV7-9 to TRBJ1-2; 7 nucleotides agree with TRBD1. The sample in question was peripheral blood, obtained in a trial of Ad26.COV2.S vaccine versus placebo. This TCR came from a person between 18 and 60 years old who received the Ad26.COV2.S COVID-19 vaccine or a placebo. The CDR3 DNA reads TGTGCCAGCAGCCCAGTGACAGGGTGGGAAGCTAACTATGGCTACACCTTC. It encodes CASSPVTGWEANYGYTF.